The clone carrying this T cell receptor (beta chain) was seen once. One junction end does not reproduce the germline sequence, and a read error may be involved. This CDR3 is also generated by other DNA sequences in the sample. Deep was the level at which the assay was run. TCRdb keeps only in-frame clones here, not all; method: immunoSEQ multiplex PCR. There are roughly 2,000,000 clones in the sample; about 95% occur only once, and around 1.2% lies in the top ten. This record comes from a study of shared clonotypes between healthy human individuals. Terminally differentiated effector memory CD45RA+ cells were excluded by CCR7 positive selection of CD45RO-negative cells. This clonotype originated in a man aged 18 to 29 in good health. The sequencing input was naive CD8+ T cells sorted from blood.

The CDR3: CASSLDNYEQYF. Here the CDR3 DNA reads TGTGCCAGCAGTTTAGACAACTACGAGCAGTACTTC. This sequence joins TRBV7-9 and TRBJ2-7; D is undetermined. This CDR3 has 12 residues. Germline lookup yields CDR1 SEHNR and CDR2 FQNEAQ (reference sequence).